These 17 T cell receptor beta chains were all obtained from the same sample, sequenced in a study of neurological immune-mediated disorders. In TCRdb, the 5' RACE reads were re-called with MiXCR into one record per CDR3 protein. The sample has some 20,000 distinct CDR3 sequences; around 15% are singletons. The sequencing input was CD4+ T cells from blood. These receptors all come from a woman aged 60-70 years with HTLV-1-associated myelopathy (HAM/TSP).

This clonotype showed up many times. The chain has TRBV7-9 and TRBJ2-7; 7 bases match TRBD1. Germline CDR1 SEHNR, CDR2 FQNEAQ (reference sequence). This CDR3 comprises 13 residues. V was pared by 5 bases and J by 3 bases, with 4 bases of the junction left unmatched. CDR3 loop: CASSKDRFYEQYF. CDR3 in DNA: TGTGCCAGCAGCAAGGACAGGTTCTACGAGCAGTACTTC. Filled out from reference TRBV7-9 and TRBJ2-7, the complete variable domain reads DTGVSQNPRHKITKRGQNVTFRCDPISEHNRLYWYRQTLGQGPEFLTYFQNEAQLEKSRLLSDRFSAERPKGSFSTLEIQRTEQGDSAMYLCASSKDRFYEQYFGPGTRLTVT.

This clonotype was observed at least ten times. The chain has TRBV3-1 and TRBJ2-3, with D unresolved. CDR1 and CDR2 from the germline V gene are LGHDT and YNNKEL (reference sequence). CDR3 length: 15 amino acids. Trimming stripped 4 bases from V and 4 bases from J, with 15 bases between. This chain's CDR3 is CASSRLRGPSDTQYF. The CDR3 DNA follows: TGTGCCAGCAGCCGCCTCCGAGGCCCATCAGATACGCAGTATTTT.

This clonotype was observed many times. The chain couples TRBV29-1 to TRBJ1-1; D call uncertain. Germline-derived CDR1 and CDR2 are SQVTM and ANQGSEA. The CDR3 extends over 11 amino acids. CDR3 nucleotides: TGCAGGACGAGCTTGAACACTGAAGCTTTCTTT. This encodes CRTSLNTEAFF.

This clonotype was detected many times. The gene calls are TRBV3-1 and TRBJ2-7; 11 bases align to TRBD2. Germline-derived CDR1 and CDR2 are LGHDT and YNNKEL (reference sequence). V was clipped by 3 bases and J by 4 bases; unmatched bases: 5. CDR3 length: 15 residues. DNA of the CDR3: TGTGCCAGCAGCCATATAGCGGGAGGGACTTACGAGCAGTACTTC. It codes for CASSHIAGGTYEQYF.

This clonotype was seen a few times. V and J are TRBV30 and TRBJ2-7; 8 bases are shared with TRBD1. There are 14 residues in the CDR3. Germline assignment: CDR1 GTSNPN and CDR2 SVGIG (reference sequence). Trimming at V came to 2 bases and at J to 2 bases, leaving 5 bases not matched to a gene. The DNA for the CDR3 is TGTGCCTGGAGTCCCTTGGACAGGGCCTACGAGCAGTACTTC. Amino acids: CAWSPLDRAYEQYF. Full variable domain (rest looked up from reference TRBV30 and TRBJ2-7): SQTIHQWPATLVQPVGSPLSLECTVEGTSNPNLYWYRQAAGRGLQLLFYSVGIGQISSEVPQNLSASRPQDRQFILSSKKLLLSDSGFYLCAWSPLDRAYEQYFGPGTRLTVT.

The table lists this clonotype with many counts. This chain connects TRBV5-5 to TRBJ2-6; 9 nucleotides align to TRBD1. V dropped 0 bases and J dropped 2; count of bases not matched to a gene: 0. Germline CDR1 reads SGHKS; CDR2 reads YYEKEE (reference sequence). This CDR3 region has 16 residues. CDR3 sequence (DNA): TGTGCCAGCAGCTTGGGGGACAGGGCTGGGGCCAACGTCCTGACTTTC. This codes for CASSLGDRAGANVLTF.

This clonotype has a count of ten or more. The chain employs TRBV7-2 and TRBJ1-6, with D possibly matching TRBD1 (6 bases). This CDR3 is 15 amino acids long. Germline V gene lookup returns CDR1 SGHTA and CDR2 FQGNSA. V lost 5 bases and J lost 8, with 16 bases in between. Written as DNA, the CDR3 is TGTGCCAGCAGCCCCGGGGGCAGGGTTTATTCACCCCTCCACTTT. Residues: CASSPGGRVYSPLHF.

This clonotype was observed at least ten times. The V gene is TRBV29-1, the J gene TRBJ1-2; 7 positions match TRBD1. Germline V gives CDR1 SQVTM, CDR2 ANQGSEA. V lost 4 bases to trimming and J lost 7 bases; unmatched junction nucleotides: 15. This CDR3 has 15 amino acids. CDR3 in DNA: TGCAGCGTTGGGCTAGGACAGGACTCCGTGAGTGGCTACACCTTC. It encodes CSVGLGQDSVSGYTF. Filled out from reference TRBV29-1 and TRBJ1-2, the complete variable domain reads SAVISQKPSRDICQRGTSLTIQCQVDSQVTMMFWYRQQPGQSLTLIATANQGSEATYESGFVIDKFPISRPNLTFSTLTVSNMSPEDSSIYLCSVGLGQDSVSGYTFGSGTRLTVV.

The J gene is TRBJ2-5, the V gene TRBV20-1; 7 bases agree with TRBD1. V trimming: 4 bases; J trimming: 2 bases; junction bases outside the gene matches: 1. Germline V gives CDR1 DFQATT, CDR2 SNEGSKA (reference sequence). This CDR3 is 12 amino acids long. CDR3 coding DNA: TGCAGTGCTACGGGACAGCAAGAGACCCAGTACTTC. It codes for CSATGQQETQYF.

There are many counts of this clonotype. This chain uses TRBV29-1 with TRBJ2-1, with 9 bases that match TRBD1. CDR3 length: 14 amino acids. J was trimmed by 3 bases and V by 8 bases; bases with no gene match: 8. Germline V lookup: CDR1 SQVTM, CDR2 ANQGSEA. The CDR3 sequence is CSTLPGQGYNEQFF. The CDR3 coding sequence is TGCAGCACCCTACCGGGACAGGGCTACAATGAGCAGTTCTTC.

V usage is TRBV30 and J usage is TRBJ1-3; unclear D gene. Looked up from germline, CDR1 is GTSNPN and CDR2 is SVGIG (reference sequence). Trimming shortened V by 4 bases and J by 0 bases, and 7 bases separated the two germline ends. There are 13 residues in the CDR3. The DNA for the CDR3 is TGTGCCTGGACTCTGGACTCTGGAAACACCATATATTTT. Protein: CAWTLDSGNTIYF.

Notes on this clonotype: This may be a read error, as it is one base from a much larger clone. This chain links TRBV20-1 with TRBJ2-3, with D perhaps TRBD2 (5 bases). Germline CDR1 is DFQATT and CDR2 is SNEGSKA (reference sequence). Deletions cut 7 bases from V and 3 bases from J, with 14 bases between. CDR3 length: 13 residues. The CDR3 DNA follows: TGCAGTGTACTAGTGGGCGATACAGATACGCAGTATTTT. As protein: CSVLVGDTDTQYF.

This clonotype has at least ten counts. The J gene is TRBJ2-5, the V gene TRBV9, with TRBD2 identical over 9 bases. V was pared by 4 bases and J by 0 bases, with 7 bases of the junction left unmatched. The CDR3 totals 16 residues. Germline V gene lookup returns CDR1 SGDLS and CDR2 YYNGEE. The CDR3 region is CASSPRLAENQETQYF. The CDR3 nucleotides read TGTGCCAGCAGCCCAAGACTAGCGGAAAACCAAGAGACCCAGTACTTC.

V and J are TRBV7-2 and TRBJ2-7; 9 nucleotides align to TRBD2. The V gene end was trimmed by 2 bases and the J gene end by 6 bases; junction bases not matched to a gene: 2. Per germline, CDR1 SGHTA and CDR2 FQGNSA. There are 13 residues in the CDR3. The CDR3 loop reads CASSLLAGREQYF. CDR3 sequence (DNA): TGTGCCAGCAGCTTACTAGCGGGGCGCGAGCAGTACTTC.

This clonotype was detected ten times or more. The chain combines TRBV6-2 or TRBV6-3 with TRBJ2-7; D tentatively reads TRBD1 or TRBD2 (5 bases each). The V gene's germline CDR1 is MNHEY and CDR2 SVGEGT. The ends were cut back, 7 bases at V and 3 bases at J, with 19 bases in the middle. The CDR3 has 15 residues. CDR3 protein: CASKYTGQVLYEQYF. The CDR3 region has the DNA TGTGCCAGCAAGTATACGGGGCAGGTTCTCTACGAGCAGTACTTC.

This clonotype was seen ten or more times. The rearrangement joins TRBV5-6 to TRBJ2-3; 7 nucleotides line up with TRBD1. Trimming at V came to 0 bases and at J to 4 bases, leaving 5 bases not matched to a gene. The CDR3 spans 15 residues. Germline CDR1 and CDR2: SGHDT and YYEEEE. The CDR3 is CASSLVTGNADTQYF. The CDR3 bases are TGTGCCAGCAGCTTGGTGACAGGGAACGCAGATACGCAGTATTTT.

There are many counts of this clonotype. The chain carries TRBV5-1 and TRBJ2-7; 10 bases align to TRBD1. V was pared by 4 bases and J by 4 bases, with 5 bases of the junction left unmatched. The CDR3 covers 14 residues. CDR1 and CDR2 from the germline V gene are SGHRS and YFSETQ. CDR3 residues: CASSPRQGAYEQYF. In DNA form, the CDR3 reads TGCGCCAGCAGCCCGCGACAGGGGGCTTACGAGCAGTACTTC.